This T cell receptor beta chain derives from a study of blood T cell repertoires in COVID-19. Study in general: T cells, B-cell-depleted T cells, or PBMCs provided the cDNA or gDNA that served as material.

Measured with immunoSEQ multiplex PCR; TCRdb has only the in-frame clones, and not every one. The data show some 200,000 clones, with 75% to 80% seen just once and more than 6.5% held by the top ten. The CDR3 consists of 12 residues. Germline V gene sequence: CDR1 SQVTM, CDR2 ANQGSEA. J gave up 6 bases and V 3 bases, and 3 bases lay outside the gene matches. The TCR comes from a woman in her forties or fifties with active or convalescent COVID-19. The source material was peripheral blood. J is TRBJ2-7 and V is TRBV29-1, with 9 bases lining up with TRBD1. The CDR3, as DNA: TGCAGCGTTGATACAGGGGGCTTCGAGCAGTACTTC. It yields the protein CSVDTGGFEQYF.